These T cell receptor beta chains were read from a single sample in a study of blood T cell repertoires in COVID-19. The repertoire was sequenced with immunoSEQ multiplex PCR; TCRdb's copy has only in-frame clones and lacks some. This repertoire shows around 200,000 clones, over 75% found once; its top ten account for 6.5% to 9%. The specimen was PBMCs or T cells enriched from blood (not recorded which). The receptors were sampled from a woman in her 40s with acute COVID-19. Each CDR3 is given with its conserved first and last residue. Each record gives: V gene, CDR3 length, clone size, D gene, J gene, CDR3 DNA, CDR3 protein. A D gene is named only where the DNA matches it firmly. Not every row has a clone size; where given, it reads once, few, many or a size class.

TRBV9	15	few	.	TRBJ1-1	TGTGCCAGCAGTCCTTGGCGGCAGATGAACACTGAAGCTTTCTTT	CASSPWRQMNTEAFF
TRBV24-1	15	.	TRBD2	TRBJ2-7	TGTGCCACCAGTGCCTGGACTAGCGGGAGGTACGAGCAGTACTTC	CATSAWTSGRYEQYF
TRBV27	15	once	.	TRBJ1-5	TGTGCCAGCAGTGGGGACACCACATTCAATCAGCCCCAGCATTTT	CASSGDTTFNQPQHF
TRBV2	16	.	.	TRBJ2-3	TGTGCCAGCAGTGAAGGGGGCGGACGTTCCACAGATACGCAGTATTTT	CASSEGGGRSTDTQYF
TRBV20-1	15	.	TRBD2	TRBJ2-7	TGCAGTGCTAGTTCGTCTAGCGGGAGGATCCTCGAGCAGTACTTC	CSASSSSGRILEQYF
TRBV30	12	.	.	TRBJ2-5	TGTGCCTGGAGTGTACAGGCGGAGACCCAGTACTTC	CAWSVQAETQYF
TRBV19	15	few	.	TRBJ1-1	TGTGCCAGTAGTATAGCCCAGGCGACGCACACTGAAGCTTTCTTT	CASSIAQATHTEAFF
TRBV9	15	.	TRBD2	TRBJ2-1	TGTGCCAGCAGCCCCCGGTTTAGCGGGGGCCATGAGCAGTTCTTC	CASSPRFSGGHEQFF
TRBV11-1	15	.	.	TRBJ2-1	TGTGCCAGCAGCTTATCAGGACTACCCTACAATGAGCAGTTCTTC	CASSLSGLPYNEQFF
TRBV5-4	15	.	TRBD1	TRBJ1-6	TGTGCCAGCAGCTGGGACAGGGGGAATAATTCACCCCTCCACTTT	CASSWDRGNNSPLHF
TRBV3-1/TRBV3-2	15	few	.	TRBJ1-1	TGTGCCAGCAGCCAATGGTTTGGGCCGAACACTGAAGCTTTCTTT	CASSQWFGPNTEAFF
TRBV10-1	13	.	TRBD1	TRBJ2-5	TGCGCCAGCCAGGGACAGGGGATGGAGACCCAGTACTTC	CASQGQGMETQYF
TRBV6-5	15	.	.	TRBJ1-1	TGTGCCAGCAGGGGAGAGTGGAGGCAGGCGACTGAAGCTTTCTTT	CASRGEWRQATEAFF
TRBV7-9	17	.	TRBD1	TRBJ1-6	TGTGCCAGCAGCTCATCAGCCGGGACAGGGAGGGATTCACCCCTCCACTTT	CASSSSAGTGRDSPLHF
TRBV29-1	12	.	.	TRBJ2-1	TGCAGCTCGGGGCAGGGCTCCAATGAGCAGTTCTTC	CSSGQGSNEQFF
TRBV12-5	14	.	.	TRBJ2-2	TGTGCTAGTGGTCCGGGCGGGGAAGTCGGGGAGCTGTTTTTT	CASGPGGEVGELFF
TRBV3-1/TRBV3-2	20	.	TRBD2	TRBJ2-1	TGTGCCAGCAGCCAAGATTCCAGGACTAGCGGGAGAGGAGCCTACAATGAGCAGTTCTTC	CASSQDSRTSGRGAYNEQFF
TRBV11-2	16	.	.	TRBJ2-3	TGTGCCAGCAGCTTAGATCGGGCTAGCTCTGCAGATACGCAGTATTTT	CASSLDRASSADTQYF
TRBV28	12	.	.	TRBJ2-1	TGTGCCAGCAGCCTTAAAATGAGTGAGCAGTTCTTC	CASSLKMSEQFF
TRBV25-1	18	.	TRBD1	TRBJ1-5	TGTGCCAGCAGTGAATATCGGAACAGGGGCCGGGGCAATCAGCCCCAGCATTTT	CASSEYRNRGRGNQPQHF
TRBV10-2	14	once	.	TRBJ2-6	TGCGCCGCCCATGCAGTCTCTGGGGCCAACGTCCTGACTTTC	CAAHAVSGANVLTF
TRBV29-1	16	.	TRBD2	TRBJ2-1	TGCAGCGTTGAAGGAGTGGGGGGACTAGCGAGCGATGAGCAGTTCTTC	CSVEGVGGLASDEQFF
TRBV5-1	14	few	TRBD2	TRBJ2-2	TGCGCCAGCAGCTTGGGGACTAGTACCGGGGAGCTGTTTTTT	CASSLGTSTGELFF
TRBV9	20	.	.	TRBJ2-6	TGTGCCAGCAGCGTATACGGAGAGATGGAGAAAATCTCTGGGGCCAACGTCCTGACTTTC	CASSVYGEMEKISGANVLTF
TRBV28	14	.	.	TRBJ1-1	TGTGCCAGCAGTTACACAGGGACCCTCGTTGAAGCTTTCTTT	CASSYTGTLVEAFF
TRBV7-9	14	.	TRBD1	TRBJ1-3	TGTGCCAGCAGCATCGGGACAGGCCCCTACACCATATATTTT	CASSIGTGPYTIYF
TRBV5-4	14	.	.	TRBJ2-2	TGTGCCAGCAGCCTTGACGCTCGGGGCGGGGAGCTGTTTTTT	CASSLDARGGELFF
TRBV30	14	.	TRBD1	TRBJ2-5	TGTGCCTGGGACCGGGACAGGGGCACAGAGACCCAGTACTTC	CAWDRDRGTETQYF
TRBV7-9	12	few	.	TRBJ2-3	TGTGCCAGCAGCTTTAAAACAGATACGCAGTATTTT	CASSFKTDTQYF
TRBV24-1	14	.	.	TRBJ2-3	TGTGCCACCAGTGGGGAGTTTGGCACAGATACGCAGTATTTT	CATSGEFGTDTQYF
TRBV6-6	15	.	.	TRBJ2-3	TGTGCCAGCAGTTACTCTGCGGGCAGCACAGATACGCAGTATTTT	CASSYSAGSTDTQYF
TRBV24-1	13	few	.	TRBJ1-2	TGTGCCACCAGTGATCAGAATCACTATGGCTACACCTTC	CATSDQNHYGYTF
TRBV10-3	14	.	.	TRBJ1-5	TGTGCCATCAGTGAGTCATGGGGCGACCAGCCCCAGCATTTT	CAISESWGDQPQHF
TRBV3-1/TRBV3-2	15	.	TRBD2	TRBJ2-5	TGTGCCAGCAAGGGACTAACCCTTCCACAAGAGACCCAGTACTTC	CASKGLTLPQETQYF
TRBV18	14	.	.	TRBJ2-7	TGTGCCAGCTCACGAAAACAGGGAATCAACGAGCAGTACTTC	CASSRKQGINEQYF
TRBV5-1	15	.	.	TRBJ1-2	TGCGCCAGCAGCTTGTCAGGGGCCGATAACTATGGCTACACCTTC	CASSLSGADNYGYTF
TRBV5-1	15	.	.	TRBJ1-3	TGCGCCAGCAGCTTCGGGACAAGATGGGGAAACACCATATATTTT	CASSFGTRWGNTIYF
TRBV5-1	15	.	.	TRBJ1-1	TGCGCCAGCAGCTTGATGGGGAGGTCGGACACTGAAGCTTTCTTT	CASSLMGRSDTEAFF
TRBV3-1/TRBV3-2	11	.	TRBD1	TRBJ2-7	TGTGCCAGCGGACAGGGCTACGAGCAGTACTTC	CASGQGYEQYF
TRBV6-4	16	.	.	TRBJ1-1	TGTGCCAGCCCCAAGGAAACCGCAGGGGCGAACACTGAAGCTTTCTTT	CASPKETAGANTEAFF